This TCR beta chain was sequenced for a study of control samples from healthy donors and cancer patients. CDR3 size: 13 residues. Trimming pared 7 bases from V and 8 bases from J, leaving 18 bases between. Per germline, CDR1 SGHRS and CDR2 YFSETQ. Produced via immunoSEQ multiplex PCR; TCRdb's table is partial and in-frame only. The sample lists around 140,000 clones, roughly 90% occurring once. Sequenced material: blood. V is TRBV5-1 and J is TRBJ1-2, with D possibly being TRBD1 (5 bases). The source is a woman aged 45-59 years in good health. In DNA, the CDR3 is TGCGCCAGCGGGGAGGACATCTATACGGGCTACACCTTC. Translating it yields CASGEDIYTGYTF.